Following are 14 T cell receptor beta chains from one sample sequenced in a study of shared clonotypes between healthy human individuals (dated by TCRdb to between 2020 and 2021). Preparation of the library involved the immunoSEQ multiplex PCR assay. The clones in this table, taken by TCRdb from immuneACCESS, are in-frame only. Not every clone is retained; where verified, under half of the shortfall comes from an unresolved V gene, and the cause of the rest is unknown. This sample has 2 million to 3 million clones in its table, and under 95% of those were observed once. The ten largest clones take up approximately 0.35% of the sample. The sequencing sample was made of naive CD4+ T cells from PBMCs. The sample's cell subset or site label, in plain terms: CD45RA+ positively selected. Receptors originate from a man aged 18 to 29 in good health. Some clones in this sample may be carry-over from other donors' samples.

The V gene is TRBV19, the J gene TRBJ2-3, with unresolved D. The V end lost 3 bases, the J end lost 4 bases, and 11 bases lay between the germline ends. CDR1 and CDR2 (germline): LNHDA, SQIVND (reference sequence). This CDR3 region has 14 residues. This CDR3 is CASSINAGADTQYF. In nucleotides, the CDR3 is TGTGCCAGTAGTATTAACGCTGGCGCAGATACGCAGTATTTT.

The chain has TRBV7-8 and TRBJ2-2; D might be TRBD2 (5 bases). The CDR3 is made up of 17 amino acids. In germline, CDR1 is SGHVS, CDR2 FQNEAQ. V lost 4 bases and J lost 1, with 16 bases in between. The CDR3 here is CASSSRQNRGNTGELFF. The CDR3 region has the DNA TGTGCCAGCAGCTCCCGCCAGAACCGGGGGAACACCGGGGAGCTGTTTTTT.

V usage is TRBV6-5 and J usage is TRBJ1-2; D ambiguous. The ends were cut back, 4 bases at V and 1 base at J, with 10 bases in the middle. The CDR3 has 14 residues. Per germline, CDR1 MNHEY and CDR2 SVGAGI. The CDR3 DNA reads TGTGCCAGCAGTTTGTCACGGCTTAACTATGGCTACACCTTC. Its translation: CASSLSRLNYGYTF.

Comments on this clone: Different DNA sequences within this sample yield the same CDR3. V gene TRBV6-5 combines with J gene TRBJ1-1; no firm D call. V shed 6 bases and J shed 1 base, with 9 bases lying between them. CDR1 is MNHEY, CDR2 SVGAGI, per germline. CDR3 length equals 13 residues. CDR3 in amino acids: CASRPDGNTEAFF. Here the CDR3 DNA reads TGTGCCAGCAGGCCCGACGGGAACACTGAAGCTTTCTTT.

The chain has TRBV5-1 and TRBJ2-1; maybe TRBD1 (5 bases). Germline V gives CDR1 SGHRS, CDR2 YFSETQ. The CDR3 runs 13 residues. Deletions cut 3 bases from V and 8 bases from J, with 12 bases between. CDR3 sequence reads: CASSSRAGYEQFF. CDR3 DNA sequence: TGCGCCAGCAGCTCCCGGGCAGGGTATGAGCAGTTCTTC. Looking up the rest from reference TRBV5-1 and TRBJ2-1 gives the full variable domain: KAGVTQTPRYLIKTRGQQVTLSCSPISGHRSVSWYQQTPGQGLQFLFEYFSETQRNKGNFPGRFSGRQFSNSRSEMNVSTLELGDSALYLCASSSRAGYEQFFGPGTRLTVL.

This clone was found once. This rearrangement joins TRBV6-1 to TRBJ2-7, with 10 positions matching TRBD1. The CDR3 extends over 15 amino acids. V was clipped by 7 bases and J by 3 bases; unmatched bases: 9. Germline V lookup: CDR1 MNHNS, CDR2 SASEGT. This CDR3 is CASIGDWDRGYEQYF. CDR3 DNA sequence: TGTGCCAGCATTGGGGATTGGGACAGGGGCTACGAGCAGTACTTC.

The chain links TRBV5-6 to TRBJ1-3, with unresolved D. CDR3 length: 14 amino acids. The V end was cut by 2 bases, the J end by 4 bases, with 10 bases between. Germline CDR1 and CDR2: SGHDT and YYEEEE. The DNA of the CDR3 is TGTGCCAGCAGCTTCGGCAGAAAAGGAAACACCATATATTTT. As protein: CASSFGRKGNTIYF.

DNA for the CDR3: TGTGCCAGTAGTATGGGACTAGCGGGAGGGCCAATCCCGCAGTACTTC. This sequence encodes CASSMGLAGGPIPQYF. This chain links TRBV19 with TRBJ2-7, with TRBD2 matching 16 bases. V lost 3 bases and J lost 9; bases outside the gene matches: 8. Germline loops: CDR1 LNHDA, CDR2 SQIVND (reference sequence). There are 16 residues in the CDR3.

This clone appeared once. The rearrangement joins TRBV21-1 to TRBJ2-7. TRBV21-1 is annotated as a pseudogene. The CDR3 contains 14 residues. The CDR3 loop reads CASSKDRPRYEQYF. DNA for the CDR3: TGTGCCAGCAGCAAAGATAGGCCCAGATACGAGCAGTACTTC.

This chain connects TRBV5-4 to TRBJ2-7; 7 nucleotides match TRBD1. Germline V gene lookup returns CDR1 SGHNT and CDR2 YYREEE (reference sequence). The ends lost 4 bases at V and 2 bases at J; junction bases unmatched: 6. The CDR3 consists of 14 residues. As DNA, the CDR3 is TGTGCCAGCAGCACCGGGACAGTGGCCTACGAGCAGTACTTC. This codes for CASSTGTVAYEQYF.

V gene TRBV10-3 combines with J gene TRBJ2-2, with 10 bases fitting TRBD2. J was trimmed by 0 bases and V by 5 bases; bases with no gene match: 12. This CDR3 has 19 residues. Germline lookup yields CDR1 ENHRY and CDR2 SYGVKD. In nucleotides, the CDR3 is TGTGCCATCAGTCCCAGGGGGGTAGCGGGAGGAACGAACACCGGGGAGCTGTTTTTT. Protein product: CAISPRGVAGGTNTGELFF.

The rearrangement uses TRBV28 and TRBJ2-1, with 10 bases that match TRBD2. Germline V CDR1 and CDR2: MDHEN, SYDVKM. The V gene end was trimmed by 2 bases and the J gene end by 5 bases; junction bases not matched to a gene: 6. The length of the CDR3 is 16 residues. The DNA for the CDR3 is TGTGCCAGCAGTTTAGAGGCTAGCGGGAGCCACAATGAGCAGTTCTTC. Residues: CASSLEASGSHNEQFF.

The V call is TRBV5-4, the J call TRBJ2-3; 7 bases agree with TRBD2. V was clipped by 3 bases and J by 3 bases; unmatched bases: 4. Germline lookup yields CDR1 SGHNT and CDR2 YYREEE (reference sequence). The CDR3 is made up of 14 amino acids. The CDR3 loop is CASSSVGGTDTQYF. The CDR3 DNA follows: TGTGCCAGCAGCTCAGTCGGGGGGACAGATACGCAGTATTTT. Drawing the rest from reference TRBV5-4 and TRBJ2-3, the complete variable domain is ETGVTQSPTHLIKTRGQQVTLRCSSQSGHNTVSWYQQALGQGPQFIFQYYREEENGRGNFPPRFSGLQFPNYSSELNVNALELDDSALYLCASSSVGGTDTQYFGPGTRLTVL.

The rearrangement uses TRBV2 and TRBJ1-4; 10 nucleotides line up with TRBD1. Germline-derived CDR1 and CDR2 are SNHLY and FYNNEI. V was pared by 0 bases and J by 8 bases, with 6 bases of the junction left unmatched. The length of the CDR3 is 16 residues. The CDR3 protein is CASSEAQGQGQEKLFF. The CDR3 region has the DNA TGTGCCAGCAGTGAAGCGCAGGGACAGGGGCAGGAAAAACTGTTTTTT.